A single T cell receptor beta chain is shown here with its context. The repertoire was sequenced with immunoSEQ multiplex PCR; TCRdb's copy has only in-frame clones and lacks some. The data contain 350,000 to 400,000 clones, around nine tenths of them singletons. Treatment indicated: roughly 19 received Ad26.COV2.S at low or high dose, single or two shots; roughly five received placebo; per-sample allocation not given. Day 63 following the first vaccine or placebo injection was when the samples were taken. The sample originates from a study of Ad26.COV2.S vaccination and SARS-CoV-2 variants. Across the study: Enrolled in COV1001, the donor was in the Ad26.COV2.S trial arm, which received the vaccine. Dosing was one shot or two shots 56 days apart.

The CDR3 is 11 residues long. V gave up 1 base and J gave up 8 bases, with 5 bases separating them. The germline gives CDR1 LGHNT, CDR2 FRNRAP. The material sequenced was peripheral blood, taken in a trial of Ad26.COV2.S vaccine versus placebo. The sequence came from a person between 18 and 65 years old who received the Ad26.COV2.S COVID-19 vaccine or a placebo. V and J are TRBV12-5 and TRBJ1-1; D ambiguous. The CDR3 coding sequence is TGTGCTAGTGGTTTGGGCCGGGAAGCTTTCTTT. Protein sequence: CASGLGREAFF.